The 11 T cell receptor beta chains reported below all come from one sample, sequenced in a study of human T cells and chemical hapten exposure. TCRdb used MiXCR to reprocess the RACE reads, holding one entry per CDR3 protein. The sample holds nearly 350,000 distinct CDR3 sequences; roughly 6.9% are singletons and the top ten take 7% to 10%. Time point in this sample: patch test 1, 2 weeks after DPC sensitization. Treatment noted: therapeutic diphenylcyclopropenone sensitization with weekly scalp DPC. The sample here was whole blood, taken in connection with sensitization to the hapten diphenylcyclopropenone (DPC). These receptors were taken from a woman under 30 with alopecia areata. Some clones in this sample may be carry-over from other donors' samples.

This clonotype was counted many times. CDR3 loop: CSGGDRVSTEAFF. CDR3 DNA sequence: TGCAGCGGGGGGGACAGGGTCTCCACTGAAGCTTTCTTT. The J gene is TRBJ1-1, the V gene TRBV29-1, with 9 nucleotides matching TRBD1. Germline CDR1 and CDR2: SQVTM and ANQGSEA. The V gene end was trimmed by 7 bases and the J gene end by 4 bases; junction bases not matched to a gene: 7. The CDR3 spans 13 residues. Complete variable domain (other parts from reference TRBV29-1 and TRBJ1-1): SAVISQKPSRDICQRGTSLTIQCQVDSQVTMMFWYRQQPGQSLTLIATANQGSEATYESGFVIDKFPISRPNLTFSTLTVSNMSPEDSSIYLCSGGDRVSTEAFFGQGTRLTVV.

The J gene is TRBJ1-2, the V gene TRBV6-6; TRBD1 aligns across 8 bases. In germline, CDR1 is MNHNY, CDR2 SVGAGI (reference sequence). V lost 1 base and J lost 4; bases outside the gene matches: 5. There are 15 residues in the CDR3. The CDR3 sequence is CASSYLQGEGYGYTF. CDR3 DNA: TGTGCCAGCAGTTACTTACAGGGGGAAGGCTATGGCTACACCTTC.

This clonotype has just a few counts. J is TRBJ2-3 and V is TRBV5-1, with a tentative D call TRBD1 (6 bases). The CDR3 length is 15 residues. Trimming removed 1 base at V and 6 bases at J, with 15 bases between. Germline CDR1 SGHRS, CDR2 YFSETQ. The CDR3 DNA sequence: TGCGCCAGCAGCTTGCTAGGACCAGGGGCGGATACGCAGTATTTT. Translation gives CASSLLGPGADTQYF.

This chain joins TRBV7-2 and TRBJ2-7; D remains unclear. This CDR3 comprises 14 residues. Per the germline V gene, CDR1 is SGHTA and CDR2 is FQGNSA. Trimming stripped 5 bases from V and 1 base from J, with 12 bases between. As DNA, the CDR3 is TGTGCCAGCAGCGCAAGAAACCCTTCCTACGAGCAGTACTTC. The encoded protein is CASSARNPSYEQYF.

This clonotype was counted only a few times. The chain is built from TRBV6-2 or TRBV6-3 and TRBJ1-2, with TRBD1 as a possible D gene (6 bases). V lost 6 bases, J lost 4 bases, and 24 bases lay in between. Germline values: CDR1 MNHEY, CDR2 SVGEGT. The CDR3 extends over 17 amino acids. In DNA, the CDR3 is TGTGCCAGCAGCCGCTACCCTCCAGGACAGCTGACCTATGGCTACACCTTC. Protein: CASSRYPPGQLTYGYTF.

J is TRBJ2-7 and V is TRBV6-5; D might be TRBD2 (6 bases). The CDR3 covers 16 residues. The V end lost 7 bases, the J end lost 0 bases, and 19 bases lay between the germline ends. Germline V gene data show CDR1 as MNHEY and CDR2 as SVGAGI. This CDR3 reads CASTPRRGSGSYEQYF. Here the CDR3 DNA reads TGTGCCAGCACCCCACGGAGGGGTTCCGGCTCCTACGAGCAGTACTTC.

In this sample, this clonotype turned up many times. The gene calls are TRBV12-3 or TRBV12-4 and TRBJ2-4; TRBD1 matches 10 bases. The CDR3 sequence is 13 residues long. After removal of 3 bases from V and 7 bases from J, the junction contained 0 bases not matched to a gene. CDR3 in DNA: TGTGCCAGCAGTTTGGGACAGGGGAACATTCAGTACTTC. Encoded protein: CASSLGQGNIQYF.

This clonotype was seen at least ten times. The chain combines TRBV4-2 with TRBJ2-1; the match to TRBD2 covers 7 bases. Germline CDR1 LGHNA, CDR2 YNFKEQ. The CDR3 consists of 14 residues. V dropped 1 base and J dropped 7; count of bases not matched to a gene: 4. The CDR3 coding sequence is TGTGCCAGCAGCCAAGGGGGGGGAGGGAATGAGCAGTTCTTC. The encoded protein is CASSQGGGGNEQFF.

This chain links TRBV6-2 or TRBV6-3 with TRBJ1-2; 9 nucleotides agree with TRBD1. From germline, CDR1 is MNHEY and CDR2 SVGEGT. The CDR3 extends over 15 amino acids. After removal of 2 bases from V and 5 bases from J, the junction contained 6 bases not matched to a gene. This CDR3 is CASSYRGTGSYGYTF. In DNA form, the CDR3 reads TGTGCCAGCAGTTACCGTGGGACAGGGAGTTATGGCTACACCTTC.

The chain is built from TRBV6-1 and TRBJ2-1; 13 positions match TRBD2. Looked up from germline, CDR1 is MNHNS and CDR2 is SASEGT. The CDR3 contains 21 residues. Unmatched junction bases numbered 17, after V lost 6 bases and J lost 0 bases. The CDR3 is CASSRQILGLAGASSYNEQFF. In nucleotides, the CDR3 is TGTGCCAGCAGCCGTCAAATCCTAGGACTAGCGGGGGCGAGCTCCTACAATGAGCAGTTCTTC.

The chain couples TRBV5-4 to TRBJ1-3, with D hard to call. CDR3 size: 14 residues. The V end was cut by 0 bases, the J end by 5 bases, with 9 bases between. The germline V gene has CDR1 SGHNT and CDR2 YYREEE (reference sequence). DNA of the CDR3: TGTGCCAGCAGCTTGGACAGTAGCCGAAACACCATATATTTT. It translates to CASSLDSSRNTIYF.